This paragraph reports one TCR beta chain. This sample was taken from a study of blood T cell repertoires in COVID-19. The overall study: The United States, Italy and Spain supplied acute and convalescent COVID-19 samples.

Repertoires were generated with immunoSEQ multiplex PCR, while TCRdb's copy carries only in-frame clones and drops some. The data hold about 200,000 clones, with approximately 90% observed a single time. The V segment lost 6 bases and the J segment 5 bases; nucleotides outside the gene matches: 7. This CDR3 has 15 residues. Looked up from germline, CDR1 is SNHLY and CDR2 is FYNNEI. Specimen: peripheral blood. This TCR came from a woman aged 40 to 50 with acute or convalescent COVID-19. The J gene is TRBJ2-5, the V gene TRBV2, with 12 nucleotides matching TRBD2. CDR3 amino acids: CASSSTSGGSETQYF. CDR3 bases: TGTGCCAGCAGCTCGACTAGCGGGGGAAGCGAGACCCAGTACTTC.